Following are 2 T cell receptor beta chains from one sample sequenced in a study of blood T cell repertoires in COVID-19. The method was immunoSEQ multiplex PCR; TCRdb's version includes in-frame clones alone and lacks a portion of them. The sample records 200,000 or so clones, approximately 84% being singletons. Sequenced: peripheral blood. Source of these receptors: a human donor with acute or convalescent COVID-19. The donor label of this sample is uncertain.

The chain couples TRBV9 to TRBJ2-3, with 10 bases that match TRBD2. The CDR3 runs to 16 residues. Germline V lookup: CDR1 SGDLS, CDR2 YYNGEE. J was trimmed by 4 bases and V by 0 bases; bases with no gene match: 5. Here the CDR3 DNA reads TGTGCCAGCAGCGTAGAGAAAGCGGGAGGGGCAGATACGCAGTATTTT. It is translated as CASSVEKAGGADTQYF.

The rearrangement uses TRBV5-4 and TRBJ2-1; 9 bases map to TRBD2. V shed 4 bases, J shed 4 bases, and the junction held 6 bases outside the gene matches. Germline lookup yields CDR1 SGHNT and CDR2 YYREEE (reference sequence). There are 15 residues in the CDR3. Here the CDR3 reads CASSPTSGTYNEQFF. The CDR3 DNA sequence: TGTGCCAGCAGCCCGACTAGCGGAACTTACAATGAGCAGTTCTTC.